The following is a TCR beta chain sequence with its context. As yet, its antigen is unknown. The record originates from a study of T cells after yellow fever vaccination. Points from the study as a whole: Faster peaking, at day 5 versus 15, marked a secondary response that was weaker. The booster saw the reappearance of most primary-vaccination clones (around 96% CD4, about 88% CD8). A limited proportion of clonotypes was detected within both the CD4 and CD8 compartments.

Germline loops: CDR1 SEHNR, CDR2 FQNEAQ (reference sequence). The V end was cut by 5 bases, the J end by 1 base, with 12 bases between. CDR3 length: 15 residues. 5'RACE template switching generated TCR cDNA, adding a universal primer site and UMIs. TCRdb reanalysed the 5' RACE reads using MiXCR and keeps one entry per CDR3 protein. The profile shows about 50,000 distinct CDR3 sequences, roughly 7.4% of them singletons. The sample in question was CD8+ T cells sorted from PBMCs, obtained on the day of the first yellow fever vaccination. This receptor was obtained from a man in his late teens or twenties who received the YFV17D yellow fever vaccine. This chain uses TRBV7-9 with TRBJ2-1, with D perhaps matching TRBD1 or TRBD2 (5 bases each). DNA of the CDR3: TGTGCCAGCAGCCCGGGACGGCCATCCTACAATGAGCAGTTCTTC. As protein: CASSPGRPSYNEQFF.